This T cell receptor (beta chain) stems from a study of blood T cell repertoires in COVID-19 (TCRdb year 2020). In terms of the full investigation: Collaborator samples came from the United States, Italy and Spain and covered acute and convalescent phases of COVID-19. A de-identified subject ID, COVID-19 status, age in years and sex were almost always included in the sample metadata. Where HLA class I and class II types were available, the types were taken from metadata supplied by the sample provider, not from assay-based typing. Deeply sampled blood TCRbeta repertoires from subjects exposed to, actively infected with, or recovered from COVID-19 were included in the dataset. The samples were drawn from the first 160 participants of the ongoing ImmuneRACE study and from 950 to 1,500 subjects provided by 6 global collaborators. A freely available public database, intended as a resource for researchers studying the immune response to SARS-CoV-2, is where the repertoires were released. The material from the prospective study consisted of cDNA or gDNA derived from T cells, B-cell-depleted T cells, or PBMCs.

A second Seattle source provided samples from volunteer blood donors who had recovered from COVID-19. Collaborating institutions collected whole blood in K2EDTA tubes following their own protocols. For TCRbeta analysis, collaborators shipped samples in one of three forms: frozen whole blood, isolated PBMCs, or DNA extracted from either of those sample types. There are 14 amino acids in the CDR3, from cysteine to phenylalanine inclusive. The sequence is cut down to CDR3 DNA, 42 bases in frame from base 1. After removal of 10 bases from V and 2 bases from J, the junction retains 10 bases not matched to a gene. CDR1 and CDR2, per the germline V gene, are SGHRS and YFSETQ. TCRbeta CDR3 regions were amplified from genomic DNA by means of the immunoSEQ Assay, a bias-controlled multiplex PCR. Regarding the original processing steps: Nucleated cell counts per sample were estimated from amplification of reference gene primers within the assay. Sequence reads were collapsed and filtered to measure the absolute abundance of every unique TCRbeta CDR3 rearrangement. For each sample, productive Simpson clonality was calculated by taking the square root of Simpson's diversity index across productive rearrangements. TCRdb provides this immuneACCESS table in a form limited to in-frame rearrangements. Some clones are lacking; in checked studies, under half of them reflect an unresolved V gene, and why the rest are absent is not known. V and J calls and clone size come straight from that table; D and trimming were deduced from the DNA. The sample table shows around 300,000 clones, and about four fifths are seen once. Approximately 9% of the sample is taken by the ten largest.

Beyond this particular receptor, the publication reports: Clinical and demographic metadata were provided uncurated, with the amount varying by source and participant.

Turning to this clone: It lacks a known antigen. One base away there is no much larger clone; base qualities are not given.

What was sequenced was peripheral blood. Recombination joined TRBV5-1 with TRBJ2-3, and TRBD2 aligns with 7 junction nucleotides. The sequence came from a woman in her forties or fifties who had recovered from COVID-19. Here the CDR3 is given as CASVEAGPTDTQYF. The sequenced DNA is TGCGCCTCCGTTGAAGCGGGACCCACAGATACGCAGTATTTT. The variable domain in full, with residues beyond the CDR3 obtained from the reference TRBV5-1 and TRBJ2-3 genes, is KAGVTQTPRYLIKTRGQQVTLSCSPISGHRSVSWYQQTPGQGLQFLFEYFSETQRNKGNFPGRFSGRQFSNSRSEMNVSTLELGDSALYLCASVEAGPTDTQYFGPGTRLTVL.